This T cell receptor (beta chain) comes out of a study of human T cells and chemical hapten exposure. TCRdb re-called the RACE reads through MiXCR, storing one row per CDR3 protein. The data hold 35,000 to 45,000 distinct CDR3 sequences, with over 10% observed a single time. As to time point: pre-sensitization, week 0. The treatment here: therapeutic diphenylcyclopropenone sensitization with weekly scalp DPC. Germline-derived CDR1 and CDR2 are SGHRS and YFSETQ. This CDR3 is 13 amino acids long. Deletions cut 5 bases from V and 4 bases from J, with 10 bases between. The starting material was whole blood, obtained in connection with sensitization to the hapten diphenylcyclopropenone (DPC). The clonotype was recovered from a woman aged 30 to 39 with alopecia areata. Some clones in this sample may be carry-over from other donors' samples. The chain is built from TRBV5-1 and TRBJ1-3, with D hard to call. This CDR3 reads CASREGPGNTIYF. CDR3 coding DNA: TGCGCCAGCAGAGAAGGGCCCGGAAACACCATATATTTT.